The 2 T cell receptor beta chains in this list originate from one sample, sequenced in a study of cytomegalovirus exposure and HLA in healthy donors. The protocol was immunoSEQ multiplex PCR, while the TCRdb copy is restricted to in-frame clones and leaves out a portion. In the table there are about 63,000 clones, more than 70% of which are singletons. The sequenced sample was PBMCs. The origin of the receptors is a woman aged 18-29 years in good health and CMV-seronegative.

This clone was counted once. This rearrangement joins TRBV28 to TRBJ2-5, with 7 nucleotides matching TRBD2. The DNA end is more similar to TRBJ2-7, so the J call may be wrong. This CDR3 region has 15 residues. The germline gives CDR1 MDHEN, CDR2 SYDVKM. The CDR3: CASSLAGALGYEQYF. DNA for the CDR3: TGTGCCAGCAGTTTAGCGGGAGCTCTCGGCTACGAGCAGTACTTC.

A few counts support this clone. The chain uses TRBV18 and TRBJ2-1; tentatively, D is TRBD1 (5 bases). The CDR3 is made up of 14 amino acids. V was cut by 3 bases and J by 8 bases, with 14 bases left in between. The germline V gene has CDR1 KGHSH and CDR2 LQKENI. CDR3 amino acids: CASSPLTGSHEQFF. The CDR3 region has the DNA TGTGCCAGCTCACCTCTCACAGGAAGCCATGAGCAGTTCTTC.